This T cell receptor (beta chain) was obtained from a study of T cell clonality in common variable immunodeficiency. Study-wide results and limits: Fewer TCRbeta clones were shared among CVID subjects than controls. Common variable immunodeficiency TCR beta sequences reportedly had fewer deletions and N-nucleotide insertions. TCRbeta clonality was increased in CVID versus healthy controls.

Generated by immunoSEQ multiplex PCR, the TCRdb table keeps only in-frame clones and is missing some. This sample has tens of thousands of clones, each found more than once. At least ten counts were recorded for this clone. Its antigen is not known. The read halts 3 residues ahead of the CDR3 end, with the missing end drawn from the germline J gene. Trimming removed 7 bases from V and 5 bases from J, with 14 bases in between. Germline CDR1 reads ENHRY; CDR2 reads SYGVKD. CDR3 length equals 13 residues. Sequenced: peripheral blood mononuclear cells. The chain is built from TRBV10-3 and TRBJ2-5; tentatively, D is TRBD2 (5 bases). The TCR was taken from a person between 18 and 75 years old in good health. The part of the CDR3 DNA that was read is TGTGCCATCACCCAAGGGCGAGGGGAGACC. It specifies CAITQGRGET. Given in full, the CDR3 is CAITQGRGETQYF.